This T cell receptor (beta chain) was sequenced for a study of blood T cell repertoires in COVID-19. Study-wide context: Material from acute and convalescent COVID-19 was sourced from the United States, Italy and Spain. Nucleic acid was either cDNA or gDNA, and it came from T cells, B-cell-depleted T cells, or PBMCs.

Original processing methods: Amplification of reference gene primers was used by the study to estimate nucleated cell counts. The method was immunoSEQ multiplex PCR; TCRdb's version includes in-frame clones alone and lacks a portion of them. V, J and clone size are those of that table, while D and trimming were read from the DNA. The data contain 150,000 to 180,000 clones, 80% of them seen just once; the ten biggest clones take up roughly 0.52%. V gave up 0 bases and J gave up 3 bases; unmatched junction bases: 14. Germline CDR1 and CDR2: LGHDT and YNNKEL (reference sequence). CDR3 size: 19 residues.

The chain employs TRBV3-1 (or the pseudogene TRBV3-2) and TRBJ2-7; TRBD2 agrees at 10 bases. Sequenced sample: peripheral blood. This TCR was recovered from a man in his sixties with acute or convalescent COVID-19. This CDR3 reads CASSQDLRGEREGRYEQYF. CDR3 sequence (DNA): TGTGCCAGCAGCCAAGATCTGAGAGGCGAGCGGGAGGGCCGCTACGAGCAGTACTTC.